Given below is one T cell receptor beta chain in context. The target antigen is unknown. This specimen comes from a study of blood T cells in healthy people across ages. The use of a sample-barcoded 5' primer and a J-beta primer mix characterized a second PCR of about 7 to 12 cycles. MiXCR was run by TCRdb on the 5' RACE reads, yielding one entry per CDR3 protein. This sample has about 1.5 million distinct CDR3 sequences, with less than 45% found just once. The individuals who served as donors were healthy Caucasians living in Russia, aged about 6 to 100. Every donor gave ten milliliters of peripheral blood. CDR3 size: 14 residues. Germline V gives CDR1 SGHAT, CDR2 FQNNGV. Trimming left V 2 bases short and J 5 bases short, with 12 bases between. Whole-study findings and limits: The study regarded diversity estimates from one million T cells as underestimates. Comparison with aged donors showed that long-lived donors had more naive CD4+ cells and higher diversity.

V gene TRBV11-2 combines with J gene TRBJ1-1; unclear D gene. The sequence was obtained from a woman aged 18-35 years in good health. Sample: blood. CDR3 loop: CASSLTPQGTEAFF. Written as DNA, the CDR3 is TGTGCCAGCAGCTTAACCCCTCAAGGAACTGAAGCTTTCTTT.